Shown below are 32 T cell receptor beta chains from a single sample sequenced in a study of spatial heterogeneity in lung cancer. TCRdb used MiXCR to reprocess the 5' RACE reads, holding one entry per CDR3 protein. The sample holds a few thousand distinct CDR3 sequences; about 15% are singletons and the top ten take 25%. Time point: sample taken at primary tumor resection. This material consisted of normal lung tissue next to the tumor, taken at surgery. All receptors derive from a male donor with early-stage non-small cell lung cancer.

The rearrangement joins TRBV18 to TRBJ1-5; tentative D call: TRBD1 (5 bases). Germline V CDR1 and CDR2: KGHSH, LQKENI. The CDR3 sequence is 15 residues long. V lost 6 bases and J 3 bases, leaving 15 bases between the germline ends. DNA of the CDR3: TGTGCCAGCTCCCCCACAGGTGGCCACAATCAGCCCCAGCATTTT. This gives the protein CASSPTGGHNQPQHF. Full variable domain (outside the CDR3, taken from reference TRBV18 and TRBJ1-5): NAGVMQNPRHLVRRRGQEARLRCSPMKGHSHVYWYRQLPEEGLKFMVYLQKENIIDESGMPKERFSAEFPKEGPSILRIQQVVRGDSAAYFCASSPTGGHNQPQHFGDGTRLSIL.

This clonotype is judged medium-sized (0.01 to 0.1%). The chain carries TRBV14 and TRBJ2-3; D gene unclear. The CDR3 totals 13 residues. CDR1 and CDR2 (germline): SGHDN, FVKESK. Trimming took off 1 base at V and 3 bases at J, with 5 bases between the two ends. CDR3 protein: CASSQVHTDTQYF. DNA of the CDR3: TGTGCCAGCAGCCAAGTTCATACAGATACGCAGTATTTT.

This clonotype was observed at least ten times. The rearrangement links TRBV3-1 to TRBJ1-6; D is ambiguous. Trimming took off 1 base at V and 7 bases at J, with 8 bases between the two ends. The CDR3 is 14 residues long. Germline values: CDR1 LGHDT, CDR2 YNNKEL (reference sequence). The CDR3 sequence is CASSQGTRNSPLHF. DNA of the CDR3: TGTGCCAGCAGCCAAGGCACACGGAATTCACCCCTCCACTTT.

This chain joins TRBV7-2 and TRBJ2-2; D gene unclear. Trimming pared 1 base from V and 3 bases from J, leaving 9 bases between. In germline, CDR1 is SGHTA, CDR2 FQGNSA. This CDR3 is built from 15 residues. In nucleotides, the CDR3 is TGTGCCAGCAGCTTAGTGAAGGGTTACACCGGGGAGCTGTTTTTT. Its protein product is CASSLVKGYTGELFF.

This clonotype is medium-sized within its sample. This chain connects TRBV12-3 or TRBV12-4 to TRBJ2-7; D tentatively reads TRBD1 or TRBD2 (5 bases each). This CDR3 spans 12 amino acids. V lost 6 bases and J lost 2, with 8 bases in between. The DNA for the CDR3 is TGTGCCAGCAGCAAGGGACCCTACGAGCAGTACTTC. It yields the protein CASSKGPYEQYF.

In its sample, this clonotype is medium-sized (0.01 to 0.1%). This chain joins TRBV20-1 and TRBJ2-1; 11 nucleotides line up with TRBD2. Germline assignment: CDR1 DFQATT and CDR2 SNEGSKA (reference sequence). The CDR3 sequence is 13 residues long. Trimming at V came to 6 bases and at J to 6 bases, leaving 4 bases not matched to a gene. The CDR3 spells CSAFGLAGNEQFF. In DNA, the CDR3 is TGCAGTGCCTTTGGACTAGCGGGCAATGAGCAGTTCTTC.

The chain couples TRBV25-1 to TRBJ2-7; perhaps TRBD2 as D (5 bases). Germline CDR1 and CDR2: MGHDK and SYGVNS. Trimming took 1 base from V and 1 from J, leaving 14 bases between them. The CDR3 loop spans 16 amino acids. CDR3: CASSELTGKGSYEQYF. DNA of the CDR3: TGTGCCAGCAGTGAATTGACGGGGAAAGGGTCCTACGAGCAGTACTTC.

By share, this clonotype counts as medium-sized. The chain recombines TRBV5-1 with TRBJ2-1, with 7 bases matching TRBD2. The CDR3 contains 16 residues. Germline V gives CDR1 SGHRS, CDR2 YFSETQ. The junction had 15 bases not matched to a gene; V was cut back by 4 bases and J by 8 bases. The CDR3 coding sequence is TGCGCCAGCAGCCGAACCACCGGGACTACCGCCGATGAGCAGTTCTTC. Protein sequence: CASSRTTGTTADEQFF.

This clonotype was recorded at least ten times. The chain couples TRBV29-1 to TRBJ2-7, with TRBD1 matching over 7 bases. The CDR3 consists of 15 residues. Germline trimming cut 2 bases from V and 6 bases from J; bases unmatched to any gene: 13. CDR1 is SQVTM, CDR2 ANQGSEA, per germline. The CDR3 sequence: CSVEPQTGNPREQYF. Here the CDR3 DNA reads TGCAGCGTTGAACCACAGACAGGGAATCCCCGCGAGCAGTACTTC.

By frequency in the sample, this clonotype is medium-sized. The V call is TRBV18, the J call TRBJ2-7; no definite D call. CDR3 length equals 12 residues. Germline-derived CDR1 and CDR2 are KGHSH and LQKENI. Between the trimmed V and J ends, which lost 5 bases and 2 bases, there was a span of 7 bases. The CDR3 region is CASSFGTYEQYF. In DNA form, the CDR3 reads TGTGCCAGCTCATTCGGAACCTACGAGCAGTACTTC. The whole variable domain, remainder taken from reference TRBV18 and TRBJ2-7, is NAGVMQNPRHLVRRRGQEARLRCSPMKGHSHVYWYRQLPEEGLKFMVYLQKENIIDESGMPKERFSAEFPKEGPSILRIQQVVRGDSAAYFCASSFGTYEQYFGPGTRLTVT.

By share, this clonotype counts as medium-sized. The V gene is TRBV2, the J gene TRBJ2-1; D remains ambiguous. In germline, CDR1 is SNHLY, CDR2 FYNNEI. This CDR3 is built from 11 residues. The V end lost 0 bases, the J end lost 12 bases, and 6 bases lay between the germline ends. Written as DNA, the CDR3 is TGTGCCAGCAGTGAAGCACTCGGGCAGTTCTTC. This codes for CASSEALGQFF.

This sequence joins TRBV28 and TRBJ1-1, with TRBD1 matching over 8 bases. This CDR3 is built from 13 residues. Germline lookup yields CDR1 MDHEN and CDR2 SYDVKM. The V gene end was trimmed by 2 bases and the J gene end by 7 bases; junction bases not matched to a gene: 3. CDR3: CASSLRTGIEAFF. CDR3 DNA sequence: TGTGCCAGCAGTTTACGGACAGGGATTGAAGCTTTCTTT.

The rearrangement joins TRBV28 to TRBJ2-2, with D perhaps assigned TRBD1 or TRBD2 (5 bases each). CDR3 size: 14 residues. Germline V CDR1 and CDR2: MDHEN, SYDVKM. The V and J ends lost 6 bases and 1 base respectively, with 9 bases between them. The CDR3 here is CASRGRLNTGELFF. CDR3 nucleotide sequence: TGTGCCAGCAGGGGACGTCTGAACACCGGGGAGCTGTTTTTT. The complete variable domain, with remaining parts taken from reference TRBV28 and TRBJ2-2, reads DVKVTQSSRYLVKRTGEKVFLECVQDMDHENMFWYRQDPGLGLRLIYFSYDVKMKEKGDIPEGYSVSREKKERFSLILESASTNQTSMYLCASRGRLNTGELFFGEGSRLTVL.

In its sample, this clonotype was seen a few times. CDR3 sequence (DNA): TGTGCCAGCAGTATAAAACAGGGGGCCAAAAACATTCAGTACTTC. This gives the protein CASSIKQGAKNIQYF. This sequence joins TRBV28 and TRBJ2-4; 7 bases are shared with TRBD1. The CDR3 loop spans 15 amino acids. Germline loops: CDR1 MDHEN, CDR2 SYDVKM. V gave up 5 bases and J gave up 1 base; unmatched junction bases: 5.

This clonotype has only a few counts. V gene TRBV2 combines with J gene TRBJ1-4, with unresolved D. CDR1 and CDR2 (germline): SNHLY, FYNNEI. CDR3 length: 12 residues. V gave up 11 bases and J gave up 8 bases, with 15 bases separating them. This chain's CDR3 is CACQTDLEKLFF. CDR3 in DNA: TGTGCCTGTCAAACAGACCTCGAAAAACTGTTTTTT.

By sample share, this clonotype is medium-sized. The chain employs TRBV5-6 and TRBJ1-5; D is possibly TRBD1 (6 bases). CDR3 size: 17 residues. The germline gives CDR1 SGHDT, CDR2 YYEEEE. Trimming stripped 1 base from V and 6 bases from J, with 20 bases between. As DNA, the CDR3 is TGTGCCAGCAGCTTGAGGTGGAGCGGGGGCCAGGGTCAGCCCCAGCATTTT. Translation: CASSLRWSGGQGQPQHF.

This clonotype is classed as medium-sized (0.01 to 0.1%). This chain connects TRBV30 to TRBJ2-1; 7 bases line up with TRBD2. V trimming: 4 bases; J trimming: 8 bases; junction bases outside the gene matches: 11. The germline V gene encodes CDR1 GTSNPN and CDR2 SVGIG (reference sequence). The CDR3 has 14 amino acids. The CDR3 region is CAWNAGAQEDEQFF. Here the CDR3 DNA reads TGTGCCTGGAACGCGGGAGCGCAGGAGGATGAGCAGTTCTTC.

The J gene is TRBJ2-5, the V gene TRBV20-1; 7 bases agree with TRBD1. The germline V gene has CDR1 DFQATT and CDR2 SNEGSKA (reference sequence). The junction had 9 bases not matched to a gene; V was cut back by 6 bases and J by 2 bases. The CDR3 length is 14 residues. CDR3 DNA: TGCAGTGCGCTACCCGGGACAGCTCAAGAGACCCAGTACTTC. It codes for CSALPGTAQETQYF.

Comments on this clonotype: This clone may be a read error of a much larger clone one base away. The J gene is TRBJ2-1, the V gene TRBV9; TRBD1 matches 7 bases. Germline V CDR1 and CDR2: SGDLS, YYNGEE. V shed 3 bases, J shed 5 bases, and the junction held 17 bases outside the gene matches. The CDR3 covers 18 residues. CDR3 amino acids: CASSAARTGGWADNEQFF. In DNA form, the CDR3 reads TGTGCCAGCAGCGCCGCCAGGACAGGCGGATGGGCAGACAATGAGCAGTTCTTC.

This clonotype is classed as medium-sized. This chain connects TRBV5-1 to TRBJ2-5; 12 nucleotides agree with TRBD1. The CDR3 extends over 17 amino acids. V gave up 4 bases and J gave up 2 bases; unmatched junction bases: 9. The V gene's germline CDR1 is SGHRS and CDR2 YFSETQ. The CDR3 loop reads CASSPGQGAAGQETQYF. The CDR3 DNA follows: TGCGCCAGCAGCCCGGGACAGGGGGCGGCGGGACAAGAGACCCAGTACTTC.

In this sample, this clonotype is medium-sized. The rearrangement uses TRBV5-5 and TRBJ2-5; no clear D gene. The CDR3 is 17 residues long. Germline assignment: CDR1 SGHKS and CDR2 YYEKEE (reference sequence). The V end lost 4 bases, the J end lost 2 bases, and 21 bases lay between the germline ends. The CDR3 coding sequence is TGTGCCAGCAGCCCCCCTGGTGTAGCTCAGAGGCAAGAGACCCAGTACTTC. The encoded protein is CASSPPGVAQRQETQYF.

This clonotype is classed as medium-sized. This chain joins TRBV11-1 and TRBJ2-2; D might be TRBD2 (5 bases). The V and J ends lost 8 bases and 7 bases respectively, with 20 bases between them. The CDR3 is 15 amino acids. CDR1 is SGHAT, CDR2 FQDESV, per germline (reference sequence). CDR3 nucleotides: TGTGCCAGCTCTCACCGGAGGCTAGGTGGCGGGGAGCTGTTTTTT. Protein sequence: CASSHRRLGGGELFF.

The CDR3 coding sequence is TGTGCCAGCAGCTCCCTAGCGGGGGAACTCTACGAGCAGTACTTC. Translating it yields CASSSLAGELYEQYF. The chain employs TRBV7-9 and TRBJ2-7; the match to TRBD2 covers 10 bases. Per the germline V gene, CDR1 is SEHNR and CDR2 is FQNEAQ (reference sequence). Losses at the gene ends were 4 bases for V and 3 bases for J; bases not matched to a gene: 6. This CDR3 is 15 amino acids long. Using reference TRBV7-9 and TRBJ2-7 for the parts outside the CDR3, the full variable domain is DTGVSQNPRHKITKRGQNVTFRCDPISEHNRLYWYRQTLGQGPEFLTYFQNEAQLEKSRLLSDRFSAERPKGSFSTLEIQRTEQGDSAMYLCASSSLAGELYEQYFGPGTRLTVT.

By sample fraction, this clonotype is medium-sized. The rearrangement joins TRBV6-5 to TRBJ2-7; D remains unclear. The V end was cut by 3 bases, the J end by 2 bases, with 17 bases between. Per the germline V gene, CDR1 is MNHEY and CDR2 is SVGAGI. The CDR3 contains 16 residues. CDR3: CASSYALPTAPYEQYF. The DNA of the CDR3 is TGTGCCAGCAGTTATGCGCTCCCGACGGCCCCCTACGAGCAGTACTTC.

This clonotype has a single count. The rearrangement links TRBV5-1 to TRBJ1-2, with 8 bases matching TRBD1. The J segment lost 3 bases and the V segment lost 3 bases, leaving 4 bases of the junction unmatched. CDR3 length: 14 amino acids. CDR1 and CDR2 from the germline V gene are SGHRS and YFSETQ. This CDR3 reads CASSSLQGDYGYTF. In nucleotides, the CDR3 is TGCGCCAGCAGCTCCCTACAGGGGGACTATGGCTACACCTTC.

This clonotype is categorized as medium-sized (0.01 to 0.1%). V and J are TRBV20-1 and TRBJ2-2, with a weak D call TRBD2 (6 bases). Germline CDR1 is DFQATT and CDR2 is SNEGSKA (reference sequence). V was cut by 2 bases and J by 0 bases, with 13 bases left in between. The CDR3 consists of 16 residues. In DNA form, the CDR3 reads TGCAGTGCTAGATTAGGGCGGGGCGCGAACACCGGGGAGCTGTTTTTT. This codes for CSARLGRGANTGELFF.

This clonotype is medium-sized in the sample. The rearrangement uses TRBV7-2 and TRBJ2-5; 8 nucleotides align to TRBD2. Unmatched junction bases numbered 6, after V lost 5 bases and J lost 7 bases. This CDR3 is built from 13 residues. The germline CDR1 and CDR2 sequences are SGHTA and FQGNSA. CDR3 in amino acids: CASSQTSGRTQYF. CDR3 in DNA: TGTGCCAGCAGCCAAACTAGCGGTAGGACCCAGTACTTC.

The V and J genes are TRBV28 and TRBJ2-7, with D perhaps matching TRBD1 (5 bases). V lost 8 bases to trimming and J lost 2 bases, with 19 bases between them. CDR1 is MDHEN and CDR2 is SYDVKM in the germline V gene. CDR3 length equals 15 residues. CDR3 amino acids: CASQGSVVWTYEQYF. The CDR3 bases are TGTGCCAGCCAGGGCTCTGTGGTCTGGACCTACGAGCAGTACTTC.

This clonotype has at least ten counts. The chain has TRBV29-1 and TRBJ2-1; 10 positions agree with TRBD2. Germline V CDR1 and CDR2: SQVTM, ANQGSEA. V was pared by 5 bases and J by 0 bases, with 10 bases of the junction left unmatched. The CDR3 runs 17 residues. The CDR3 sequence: CSVLSSGGGLSYNEQFF. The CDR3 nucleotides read TGCAGCGTTCTGTCTAGCGGGGGAGGTCTCTCCTACAATGAGCAGTTCTTC.

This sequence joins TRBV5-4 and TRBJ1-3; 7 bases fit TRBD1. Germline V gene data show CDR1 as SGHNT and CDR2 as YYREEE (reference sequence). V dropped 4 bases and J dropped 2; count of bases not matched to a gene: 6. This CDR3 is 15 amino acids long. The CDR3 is CASSADGTAGNTIYF. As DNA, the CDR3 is TGTGCCAGCAGCGCGGACGGGACAGCTGGAAACACCATATATTTT.

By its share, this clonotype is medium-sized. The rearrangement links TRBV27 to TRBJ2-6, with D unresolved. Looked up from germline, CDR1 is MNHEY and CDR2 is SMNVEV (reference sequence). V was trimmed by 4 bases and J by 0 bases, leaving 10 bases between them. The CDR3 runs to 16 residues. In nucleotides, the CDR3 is TGTGCCAGCAGTTCACCTATGATCTCTGGGGCCAACGTCCTGACTTTC. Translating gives CASSSPMISGANVLTF.

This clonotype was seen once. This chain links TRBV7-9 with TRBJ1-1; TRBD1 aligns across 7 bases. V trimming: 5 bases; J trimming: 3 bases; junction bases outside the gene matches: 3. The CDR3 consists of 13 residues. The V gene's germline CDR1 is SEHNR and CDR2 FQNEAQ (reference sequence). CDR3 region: CASSHDRDTEAFF. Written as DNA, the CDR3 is TGTGCCAGCAGCCACGACAGGGACACTGAAGCTTTCTTT.